The 25 T cell receptor beta chains in this list originate from one sample, sequenced in a study of blood T cell repertoires in COVID-19. TCRdb keeps only in-frame clones here, not all; method: immunoSEQ multiplex PCR. The table has approximately 220,000 clones, over 75% seen once; the top ten hold approximately 3.4%. Sequencing was carried out using PBMCs or T cells enriched from blood (not recorded which). These TCRs come from a woman between 18 and 29 years old in a cohort exposed to, infected with or recovered from COVID-19 (not recorded which).

The chain recombines TRBV19 with TRBJ1-4, with D perhaps TRBD1 (5 bases). This CDR3 is 14 amino acids long. Looked up from germline, CDR1 is LNHDA and CDR2 is SQIVND (reference sequence). Trimming left V 4 bases short and J 1 base short, with 7 bases between. CDR3 sequence reads: CASSTGLTNEKLFF. The CDR3, as DNA: TGTGCCAGTAGTACAGGGTTAACTAATGAAAAACTGTTTTTT.

Of note for this clone: Different DNA sequences within this sample yield the same CDR3. The chain uses TRBV6-5 and TRBJ2-5; TRBD1 matches at 7 bases. Germline CDR1 MNHEY, CDR2 SVGAGI. CDR3 size: 16 residues. The J segment lost 4 bases and the V segment lost 0 bases, leaving 8 bases of the junction unmatched. CDR3 sequence: CASSYSNRGQGETQYF. The CDR3, as DNA: TGTGCCAGCAGTTACTCGAATAGGGGGCAAGGAGAGACCCAGTACTTC.

The chain combines TRBV19 with TRBJ1-2, with TRBD1 matching 9 bases. V shed 7 bases, J shed 4 bases, and the junction held 13 bases outside the gene matches. The CDR3 sequence is 16 residues long. Germline assignment: CDR1 LNHDA and CDR2 SQIVND (reference sequence). Written as DNA, the CDR3 is TGTGCCAGTACCTTGCGGGGACAGGGCGAGGTCTATGGCTACACCTTC. It encodes CASTLRGQGEVYGYTF. The entire variable domain, with the rest obtained from reference TRBV19 and TRBJ1-2, is as follows: DGGITQSPKYLFRKEGQNVTLSCEQNLNHDAMYWYRQDPGQGLRLIYYSQIVNDFQKGDIAEGYSVSREKKESFPLTVTSAQKNPTAFYLCASTLRGQGEVYGYTFGSGTRLTVV.

The genes are TRBV5-1 and TRBJ2-6; D not certain. The CDR3 totals 14 residues. V shed 2 bases and J shed 3 bases, with 6 bases lying between them. The germline CDR1 and CDR2 sequences are SGHRS and YFSETQ. The CDR3 DNA reads as TGCGCCAGCAGCTTTCCCGGTGGGGCCAACGTCCTGACTTTC. It is translated as CASSFPGGANVLTF.

This chain connects TRBV15 to TRBJ1-1; no reliable D call. The CDR3 runs 16 residues. Per germline, CDR1 LNHNV and CDR2 YYDKDF (reference sequence). V gave up 0 bases and J gave up 0 bases, with 11 bases separating them. The DNA for the CDR3 is TGTGCCACCAGCAGAGATTTGAGGGCCATGAACACTGAAGCTTTCTTT. Translation gives CATSRDLRAMNTEAFF. Full variable domain (remainder filled in from reference TRBV15 and TRBJ1-1): DAMVIQNPRYQVTQFGKPVTLSCSQTLNHNVMYWYQQKSSQAPKLLFHYYDKDFNNEADTPDNFQSRRPNTSFCFLDIRSPGLGDTAMYLCATSRDLRAMNTEAFFGQGTRLTVV.

The V gene is TRBV14, the J gene TRBJ1-6; 7 nucleotides agree with TRBD1. The CDR3 is 14 residues long. Losses at the gene ends were 6 bases for V and 8 bases for J; bases not matched to a gene: 7. Germline assignment: CDR1 SGHDN and CDR2 FVKESK. The chain's CDR3 is CASSRRDRYSPLHF. The CDR3 DNA reads as TGTGCCAGCAGTCGCCGGGACAGATATTCACCCCTCCACTTT.

This sequence joins TRBV7-2 and TRBJ1-2; D gene unclear. The CDR3 is 14 amino acids. Between the trimmed V and J ends, which lost 9 bases and 3 bases, there was a span of 17 bases. Germline CDR1 reads SGHTA; CDR2 reads FQGNSA. CDR3 sequence reads: CARRALALDYGYTF. The CDR3 region has the DNA TGTGCCAGGCGGGCGTTGGCATTAGACTATGGCTACACCTTC. Filled out from reference TRBV7-2 and TRBJ1-2, the complete variable domain reads GAGVSQSPSNKVTEKGKDVELRCDPISGHTALYWYRQSLGQGLEFLIYFQGNSAPDKSGLPSDRFSAERTGGSVSTLTIQRTQQEDSAVYLCARRALALDYGYTFGSGTRLTVV.

The chain combines TRBV19 with TRBJ1-2, with D tentatively TRBD1 (5 bases). V dropped 10 bases and J dropped 6 bases, with 18 bases sitting between them. CDR1 and CDR2 from the germline V gene are LNHDA and SQIVND (reference sequence). The length of the CDR3 is 13 residues. The CDR3 region has the DNA TGTGCCACTAGGGAGGGGAGTGTCGATGGCTACACCTTC. Translating gives CATREGSVDGYTF.

The chain has TRBV7-2 and TRBJ2-3, with D possibly TRBD2 on 5 matching bases. In germline, CDR1 is SGHTA, CDR2 FQGNSA. There are 17 residues in the CDR3. CDR3 in DNA: TGTGCTGTCCAGCTTAGGAGGCGAACCCTCTCCACAGATACGCAGTATTTT. Its protein is CAVQLRRRTLSTDTQYF.

The V and J genes are TRBV28 and TRBJ2-1; D uncertain. The CDR3 consists of 14 residues. From germline, CDR1 is MDHEN and CDR2 SYDVKM. The V gene lost 6 bases and the J gene lost 0 bases, with 9 bases spanning the gap. CDR3 sequence: CASSSPSSYNEQFF. CDR3 DNA sequence: TGTGCCAGCAGCTCGCCGAGCTCCTACAATGAGCAGTTCTTC.

This chain uses TRBV6-6 with TRBJ2-1, with TRBD2 matching 10 bases. The CDR3 spans 18 residues. The ends lost 5 bases at V and 2 bases at J; junction bases unmatched: 12. In germline, CDR1 is MNHNY, CDR2 SVGAGI (reference sequence). CDR3 residues: CASSRPGLAIAAYNEQFF. The CDR3 DNA follows: TGTGCCAGCAGTCGGCCGGGACTAGCGATCGCCGCCTACAATGAGCAGTTCTTC.

The chain combines TRBV27 with TRBJ1-4; no clear D gene. The V gene lost 2 bases and the J gene lost 4 bases, with 11 bases spanning the gap. CDR3 length: 15 amino acids. Per germline, CDR1 MNHEY and CDR2 SMNVEV (reference sequence). The CDR3 DNA is TGTGCCAGCAGTTTAGGGCTGGGCTTTAATGAAAAACTGTTTTTT. Amino acids: CASSLGLGFNEKLFF.

The CDR3 coding sequence is TGCGCCAGCAGGGGGACTAGCGGAAAGGGGGAGACCCAGTACTTC. This codes for CASRGTSGKGETQYF. The chain is built from TRBV10-1 and TRBJ2-5; 11 bases align to TRBD2. V gave up 6 bases and J gave up 5 bases; unmatched junction bases: 8. The CDR3 loop spans 15 amino acids. CDR1 WNHNN and CDR2 SYGVQD come from the germline V gene (reference sequence).

This chain joins TRBV10-3 and TRBJ2-7; TRBD1 is a possible D gene (5 bases). In germline, CDR1 is ENHRY, CDR2 SYGVKD. The length of the CDR3 is 12 residues. Trimming took off 5 bases at V and 4 bases at J, with 9 bases between the two ends. The CDR3 sequence: CAISQDSYEQYF. Written as DNA, the CDR3 is TGTGCCATCAGTCAAGACAGTTACGAGCAGTACTTC.

This clone was found once. The chain couples TRBV11-3 to TRBJ2-7; 12 bases match TRBD2. The junction had 0 bases not matched to a gene; V was cut back by 1 base and J by 2 bases. Per germline, CDR1 SGHNT and CDR2 YENEEA. The length of the CDR3 is 15 residues. CDR3 sequence reads: CASSLGTSGAYEQYF. In DNA form, the CDR3 reads TGTGCCAGCAGCTTAGGGACTAGCGGGGCCTACGAGCAGTACTTC. Combining the CDR3 with reference TRBV11-3 and TRBJ2-7 gives the whole variable domain EAGVVQSPRYKIIEKKQPVAFWCNPISGHNTLYWYLQNLGQGPELLIRYENEEAVDDSQLPKDRFSAERLKGVDSTLKIQPAELGDSAVYLCASSLGTSGAYEQYFGPGTRLTVT.

The V gene is TRBV19, the J gene TRBJ1-5, with D possibly matching TRBD1 (5 bases). CDR1 is LNHDA, CDR2 SQIVND, per germline (reference sequence). Trimming stripped 5 bases from V and 0 bases from J, with 8 bases between. The CDR3 is made up of 14 amino acids. CDR3 nucleotide sequence: TGTGCCAGTAGTCCCAGGGATAGCAATCAGCCCCAGCATTTT. Amino acid sequence: CASSPRDSNQPQHF.

V is TRBV6-5 and J is TRBJ1-2; 7 bases are a match to TRBD1. Germline CDR1 MNHEY, CDR2 SVGAGI. This CDR3 spans 13 amino acids. Losses at the gene ends were 5 bases for V and 3 bases for J; bases not matched to a gene: 3. The DNA of the CDR3 is TGTGCCAGCAGTACAGGGGTCGACTATGGCTACACCTTC. It specifies CASSTGVDYGYTF.

The chain employs TRBV11-2 and TRBJ2-1, with no clear D. The CDR3 extends over 16 amino acids. Trimming left V 5 bases short and J 0 bases short, with 14 bases between. Germline assignment: CDR1 SGHAT and CDR2 FQNNGV. In nucleotides, the CDR3 is TGTGCCAGCAGCGCACCGCGAGGCGGCTCCTACAATGAGCAGTTCTTC. This encodes CASSAPRGGSYNEQFF.

This clone was seen only once. The rearrangement uses TRBV29-1 and TRBJ2-1, with 9 bases fitting TRBD2. CDR1 and CDR2 from the germline V gene are SQVTM and ANQGSEA. The V gene end was trimmed by 7 bases and the J gene end by 4 bases; junction bases not matched to a gene: 11. The CDR3 consists of 15 residues. The CDR3 loop is CSGREAGGLYNEQFF. The DNA of the CDR3 is TGCAGCGGCCGCGAAGCGGGAGGATTGTACAATGAGCAGTTCTTC.

This clone was seen a single time. The V call is TRBV5-5, the J call TRBJ1-6; no definite D call. The CDR3 is 16 residues long. Per germline, CDR1 SGHKS and CDR2 YYEKEE (reference sequence). Between the trimmed V and J ends, which lost 0 bases and 5 bases, there was a span of 12 bases. In DNA, the CDR3 is TGTGCCAGCAGCTTGGTTTCGGGAAGGAATAATTCACCCCTCCACTTT. It codes for CASSLVSGRNNSPLHF.

This clone was observed a single time. The chain has TRBV19 and TRBJ1-1, with D hard to call. Trimming removed 2 bases from V and 0 bases from J, with 10 bases in between. The CDR3 is 15 residues long. Germline assignment: CDR1 LNHDA and CDR2 SQIVND (reference sequence). CDR3 DNA: TGTGCCAGTAGTATAACCCCAGTTATGAACACTGAAGCTTTCTTT. Translation gives CASSITPVMNTEAFF.

The V gene is TRBV4-1, the J gene TRBJ1-5, with 7 nucleotides matching TRBD1. V dropped 0 bases and J dropped 1; count of bases not matched to a gene: 9. The germline CDR1 and CDR2 sequences are MGHRA and YSYEKL. The CDR3 runs to 18 residues. CDR3 protein: CASSQDRTGLVSNQPQHF. CDR3 DNA: TGCGCCAGCAGCCAAGACAGGACAGGCTTGGTCAGCAATCAGCCCCAGCATTTT.

The V gene is TRBV19, the J gene TRBJ2-3; 7 positions agree with TRBD2. This CDR3 has 14 amino acids. Looked up from germline, CDR1 is LNHDA and CDR2 is SQIVND (reference sequence). With V trimmed by 6 bases and J by 2 bases, 5 bases remained unmatched. The CDR3 protein is CASRAGPDTDTQYF. The DNA for the CDR3 is TGTGCCAGTAGAGCGGGGCCCGACACAGATACGCAGTATTTT.

This chain joins TRBV5-1 and TRBJ1-4, with 8 nucleotides matching TRBD1. The CDR3 consists of 14 residues. V lost 3 bases to trimming and J lost 10 bases; unmatched junction nucleotides: 8. Germline CDR1 is SGHRS and CDR2 is YFSETQ. The CDR3 sequence: CASSSGTGRGKLFF. The DNA of the CDR3 is TGCGCCAGCAGCTCCGGGACAGGTCGTGGAAAACTGTTTTTT.

V and J are TRBV3-1 (or the pseudogene TRBV3-2) and TRBJ2-5, with 11 bases aligning to TRBD2. Trimming cost V 5 bases and J 0 bases; bases outside gene matches: 11. Germline CDR1 and CDR2: LGHDT and YNNKEL (reference sequence). The CDR3 has 18 residues. The CDR3 bases are TGTGCCAGCAGCGAATCCTTGGGACTAGCGGAGTACCAAGAGACCCAGTACTTC. It is translated as CASSESLGLAEYQETQYF.